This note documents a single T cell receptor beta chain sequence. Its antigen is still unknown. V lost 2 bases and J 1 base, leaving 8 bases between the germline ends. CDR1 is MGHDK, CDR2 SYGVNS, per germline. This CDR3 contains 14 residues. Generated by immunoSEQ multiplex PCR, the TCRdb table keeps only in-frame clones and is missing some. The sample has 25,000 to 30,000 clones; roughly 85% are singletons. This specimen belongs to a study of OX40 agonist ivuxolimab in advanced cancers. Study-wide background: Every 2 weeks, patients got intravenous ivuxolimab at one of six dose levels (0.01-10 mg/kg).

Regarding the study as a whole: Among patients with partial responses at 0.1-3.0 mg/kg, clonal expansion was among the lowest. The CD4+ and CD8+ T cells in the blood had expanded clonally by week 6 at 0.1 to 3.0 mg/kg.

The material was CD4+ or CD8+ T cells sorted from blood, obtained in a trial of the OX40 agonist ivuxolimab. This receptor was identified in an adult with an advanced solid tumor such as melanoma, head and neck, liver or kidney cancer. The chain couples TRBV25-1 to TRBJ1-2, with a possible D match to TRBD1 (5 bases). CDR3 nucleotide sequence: TGTGCCAGCAGTGAAGGACACGGTAACTATGGCTACACCTTC. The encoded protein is CASSEGHGNYGYTF.